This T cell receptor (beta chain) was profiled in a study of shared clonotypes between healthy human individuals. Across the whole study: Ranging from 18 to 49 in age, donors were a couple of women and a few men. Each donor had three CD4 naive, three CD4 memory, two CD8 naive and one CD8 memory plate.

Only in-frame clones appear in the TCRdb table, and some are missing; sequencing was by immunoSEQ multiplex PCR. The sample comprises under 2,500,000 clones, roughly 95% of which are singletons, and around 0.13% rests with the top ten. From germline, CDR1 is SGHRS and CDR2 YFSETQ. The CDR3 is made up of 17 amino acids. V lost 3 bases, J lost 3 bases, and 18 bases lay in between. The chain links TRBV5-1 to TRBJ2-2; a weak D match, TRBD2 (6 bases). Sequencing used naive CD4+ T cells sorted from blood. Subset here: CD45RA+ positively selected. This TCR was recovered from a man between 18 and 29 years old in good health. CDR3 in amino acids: CASSYIPGTGDTGELFF. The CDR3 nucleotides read TGCGCCAGCAGCTATATACCCGGGACGGGAGACACCGGGGAGCTGTTTTTT.